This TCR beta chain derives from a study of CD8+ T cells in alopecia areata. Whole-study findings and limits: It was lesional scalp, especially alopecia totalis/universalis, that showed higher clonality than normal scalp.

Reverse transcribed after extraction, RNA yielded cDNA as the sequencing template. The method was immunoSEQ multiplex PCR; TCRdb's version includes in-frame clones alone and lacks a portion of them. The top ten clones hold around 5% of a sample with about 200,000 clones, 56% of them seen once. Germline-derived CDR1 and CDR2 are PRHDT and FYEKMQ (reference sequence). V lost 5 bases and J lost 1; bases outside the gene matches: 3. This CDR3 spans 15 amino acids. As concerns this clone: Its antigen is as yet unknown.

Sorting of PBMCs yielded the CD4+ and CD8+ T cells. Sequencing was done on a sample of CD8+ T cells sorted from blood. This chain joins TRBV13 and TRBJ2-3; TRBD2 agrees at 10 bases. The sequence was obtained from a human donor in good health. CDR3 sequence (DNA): TGTGCCAGCAGCCCTACTAGCGGGGGCACAGATACGCAGTATTTT. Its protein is CASSPTSGGTDTQYF.